This record covers a single T cell receptor beta chain. The table came from immunoSEQ multiplex PCR; TCRdb's copy has only in-frame clones and leaves some out. The sample holds 98,000 or so clones; around three quarters are singletons and the top ten take roughly a tenth. The data were obtained in a study of control samples from healthy donors and cancer patients. V trimming: 1 base; J trimming: 4 bases; junction bases outside the gene matches: 7. The CDR3 is made up of 15 amino acids. The germline gives CDR1 SGHRS, CDR2 YFSETQ. The sample was blood. The receptor's source is a woman in her twenties or thirties in good health. This chain links TRBV5-1 with TRBJ1-2, with 7 positions matching TRBD1. CDR3 bases: TGCGCCAGCAGCTTGAATGTAGCAGGGGGCTATGGCTACACCTTC. It encodes CASSLNVAGGYGYTF.